A selection of T cell receptor beta chains follows, all from one sample in a study of sequential checkpoint blockade in melanoma. Here immunoSEQ multiplex PCR was the method, and the copy in TCRdb shows in-frame clones only, minus some. The table includes a few thousand clones, 15% to 20% detected once. This material consisted of tumor tissue (inferred from file names), taken from a patient given nivolumab and ipilimumab in sequence. Receptors originate from a human donor with melanoma. Both conserved end residues are part of each CDR3. The order of the fields is CDR3 DNA, CDR3 protein, D gene, V gene, J gene, clone size. The D gene is left open where the match is weak. Expanded clones are given a class, and other clones once, few, many or no size at all.

CDR3 DNA: TGTGCCAGCAGCTCTTTCTGGGGAACAGATACGCAGTATTTT; CDR3 protein: CASSSFWGTDTQYF; D gene: .; V gene: TRBV11-3; J gene: TRBJ2-3; clone size: few
CDR3 DNA: TGTGCCAGCAGCCGACAGGGGGATCTCACAGATACGCAGTATTTT; CDR3 protein: CASSRQGDLTDTQYF; D gene: TRBD1; V gene: TRBV11-3; J gene: TRBJ2-3; clone size: .
CDR3 DNA: TGTGCCAGCAGTTACGACCCCGGGACTAGCGTCTACAATGAGCAGTTCTTC; CDR3 protein: CASSYDPGTSVYNEQFF; D gene: TRBD2; V gene: TRBV28; J gene: TRBJ2-1; clone size: few
CDR3 DNA: TGTGCCAGCAGCCCGACCCTACTAGCGGGATCCTACAATGAGCAGTTCTTC; CDR3 protein: CASSPTLLAGSYNEQFF; D gene: TRBD2; V gene: TRBV11-3; J gene: TRBJ2-1; clone size: medium-sized
CDR3 DNA: TGTGCCAGCAATGGGCAGCTAGGGAGGGCCCAGCATTTT; CDR3 protein: CASNGQLGRAQHF; D gene: .; V gene: TRBV28; J gene: TRBJ1-5; clone size: .
CDR3 DNA: TGTGCCTGGACCCGACAGGGGTGGACTGAAGCTTTCTTT; CDR3 protein: CAWTRQGWTEAFF; D gene: TRBD1; V gene: TRBV30; J gene: TRBJ1-1; clone size: few
CDR3 DNA: TGTGCCAGTAGTATAGTGCCAGGCTCGCGACAGCCCCAGCATTTT; CDR3 protein: CASSIVPGSRQPQHF; D gene: .; V gene: TRBV19; J gene: TRBJ1-5; clone size: .
CDR3 DNA: TGTGCCAGCAGCTTGGGGGCCGCGACAGGGGGTCTTAGCAATCAGCCCCAGCATTTT; CDR3 protein: CASSLGAATGGLSNQPQHF; D gene: TRBD1; V gene: TRBV11-3; J gene: TRBJ1-5; clone size: many
CDR3 DNA: TGTGCCAGCATTACCGGGACTAGCGGGAGATTTAGCACAGATACGCAGTATTTT; CDR3 protein: CASITGTSGRFSTDTQYF; D gene: TRBD2; V gene: TRBV11-3; J gene: TRBJ2-3; clone size: few
CDR3 DNA: TGTGCCAGCAGCGTGGGCGGGAGCTGGTACAATGAGCAGTTCTTC; CDR3 protein: CASSVGGSWYNEQFF; D gene: TRBD2; V gene: TRBV9; J gene: TRBJ2-1; clone size: .